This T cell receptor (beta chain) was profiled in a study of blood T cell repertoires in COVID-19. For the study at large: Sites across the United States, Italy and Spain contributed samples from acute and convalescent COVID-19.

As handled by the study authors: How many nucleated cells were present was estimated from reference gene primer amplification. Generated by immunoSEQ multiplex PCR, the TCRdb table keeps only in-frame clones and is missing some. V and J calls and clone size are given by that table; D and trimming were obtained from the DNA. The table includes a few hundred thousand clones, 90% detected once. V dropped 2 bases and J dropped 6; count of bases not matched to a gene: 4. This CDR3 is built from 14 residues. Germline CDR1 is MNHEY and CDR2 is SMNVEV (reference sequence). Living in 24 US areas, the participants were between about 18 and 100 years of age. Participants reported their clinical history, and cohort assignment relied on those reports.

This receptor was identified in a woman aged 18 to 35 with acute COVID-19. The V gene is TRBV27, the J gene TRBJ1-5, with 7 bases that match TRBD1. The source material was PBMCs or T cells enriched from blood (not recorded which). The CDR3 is CASSLRDSGQPQHF. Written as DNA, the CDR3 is TGTGCCAGCAGTTTACGGGACAGCGGTCAGCCCCAGCATTTT.